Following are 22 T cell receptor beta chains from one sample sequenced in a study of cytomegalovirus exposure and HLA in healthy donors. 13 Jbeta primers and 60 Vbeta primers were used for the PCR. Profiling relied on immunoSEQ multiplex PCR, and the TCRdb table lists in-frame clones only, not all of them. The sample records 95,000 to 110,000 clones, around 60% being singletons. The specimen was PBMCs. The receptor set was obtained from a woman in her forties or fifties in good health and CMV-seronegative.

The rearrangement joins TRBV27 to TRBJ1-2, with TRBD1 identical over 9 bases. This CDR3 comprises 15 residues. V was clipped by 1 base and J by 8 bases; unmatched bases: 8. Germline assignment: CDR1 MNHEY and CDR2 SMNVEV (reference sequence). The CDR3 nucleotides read TGTGCCAGCAGTTTATTACCCACTACAGGGGGCGGCTACACCTTC. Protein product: CASSLLPTTGGGYTF.

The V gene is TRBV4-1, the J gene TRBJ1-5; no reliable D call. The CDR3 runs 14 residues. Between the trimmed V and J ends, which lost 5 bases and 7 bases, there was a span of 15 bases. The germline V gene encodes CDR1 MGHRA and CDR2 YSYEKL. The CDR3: CASSTTQPEQPQHF. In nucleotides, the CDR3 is TGCGCCAGCAGCACGACACAGCCAGAGCAGCCCCAGCATTTT.

The CDR3 protein is CASSLQGWNTEAFF. The CDR3 bases are TGTGCCAGCAGCTTGCAGGGGTGGAACACTGAAGCTTTCTTT. The chain recombines TRBV5-4 with TRBJ1-1; a possible D gene is TRBD1 (6 bases). V was clipped by 1 base and J by 1 base, with 8 bases between them. The CDR3 is 14 amino acids. Looked up from germline, CDR1 is SGHNT and CDR2 is YYREEE (reference sequence).

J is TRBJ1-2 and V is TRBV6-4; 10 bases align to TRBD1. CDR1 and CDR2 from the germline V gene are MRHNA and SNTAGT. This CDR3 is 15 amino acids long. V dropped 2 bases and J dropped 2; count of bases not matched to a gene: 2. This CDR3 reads CASSDGGQGNYGYTF. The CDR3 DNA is TGTGCCAGCAGTGACGGGGGACAGGGGAACTATGGCTACACCTTC.

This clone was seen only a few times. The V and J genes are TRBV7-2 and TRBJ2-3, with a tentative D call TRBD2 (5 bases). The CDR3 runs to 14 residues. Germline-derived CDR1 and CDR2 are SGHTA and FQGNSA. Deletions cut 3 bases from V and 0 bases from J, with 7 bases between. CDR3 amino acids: CASSFDYSTDTQYF. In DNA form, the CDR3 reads TGTGCCAGCAGCTTTGACTACAGCACAGATACGCAGTATTTT.

The DNA of the CDR3 is TGTGCCAGAAGCGAGGAGGACACTGAAGCTTTCTTT. Translation: CARSEEDTEAFF. This chain links TRBV5-3 with TRBJ1-1; D not resolved. TRBV5-3 is an ORF for which the function is uncertain. Trimming took 4 bases from V and 3 from J, leaving 7 bases between them. The CDR3 sequence is 12 residues long.

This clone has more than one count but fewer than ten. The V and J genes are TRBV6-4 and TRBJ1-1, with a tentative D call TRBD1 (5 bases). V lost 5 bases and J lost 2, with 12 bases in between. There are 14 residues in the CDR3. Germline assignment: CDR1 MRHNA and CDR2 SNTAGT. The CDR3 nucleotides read TGTGCCAGCAGTCCTTCCCAGGGTAACACTGAAGCTTTCTTT. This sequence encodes CASSPSQGNTEAFF.

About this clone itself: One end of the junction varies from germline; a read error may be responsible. The CDR3 sequence: CASSVPTF. DNA for the CDR3: TGTGCCAGCAGCGTACCTACCTTT. V and J are TRBV9 and TRBJ1-3, with D hard to call. Per germline, CDR1 SGDLS and CDR2 YYNGEE. The CDR3 is 8 amino acids.

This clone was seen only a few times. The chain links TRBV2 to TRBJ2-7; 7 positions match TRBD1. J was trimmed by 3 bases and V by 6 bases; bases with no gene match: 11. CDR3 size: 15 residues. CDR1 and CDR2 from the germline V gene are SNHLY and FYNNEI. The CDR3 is CASRTRAQGDYEQYF. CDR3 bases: TGTGCCAGCAGGACTCGAGCGCAGGGGGACTACGAGCAGTACTTC.

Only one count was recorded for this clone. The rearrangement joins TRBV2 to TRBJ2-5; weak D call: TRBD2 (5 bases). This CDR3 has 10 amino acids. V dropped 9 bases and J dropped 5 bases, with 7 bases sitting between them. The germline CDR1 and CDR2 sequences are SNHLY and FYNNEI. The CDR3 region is CASSVETQYF. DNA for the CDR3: TGTGCCAGTAGCGTGGAGACCCAGTACTTC. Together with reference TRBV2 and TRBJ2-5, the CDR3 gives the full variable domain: EPEVTQTPSHQVTQMGQEVILRCVPISNHLYFYWYRQILGQKVEFLVSFYNNEISEKSEIFDDQFSVERPDGSNFTLKIRSTKLEDSAMYFCASSVETQYFGPGTRLLVL.

The CDR3 DNA is TGCGCCAGCAGCCGCGAGCGGGGCGTTACGGAGACCCAGTACTTC. Translation gives CASSRERGVTETQYF. The chain carries TRBV4-3 and TRBJ2-5, with TRBD2 matching over 7 bases. Germline V gene lookup returns CDR1 LGHNA and CDR2 YSLEER. J gave up 5 bases and V 4 bases, and 10 bases lay outside the gene matches. The CDR3 consists of 15 residues.

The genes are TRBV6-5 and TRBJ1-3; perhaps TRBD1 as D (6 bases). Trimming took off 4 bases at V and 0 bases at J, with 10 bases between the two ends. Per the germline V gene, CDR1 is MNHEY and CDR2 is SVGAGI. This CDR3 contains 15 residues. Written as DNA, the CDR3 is TGTGCCAGCAGTTTTAACAGGGACTCTGGAAACACCATATATTTT. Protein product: CASSFNRDSGNTIYF.

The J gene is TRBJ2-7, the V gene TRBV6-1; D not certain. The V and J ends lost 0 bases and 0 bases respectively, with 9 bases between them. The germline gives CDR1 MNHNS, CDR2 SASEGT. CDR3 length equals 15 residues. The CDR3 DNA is TGTGCCAGCAGTGAAGCGCGAGGTTCCTCCTACGAGCAGTACTTC. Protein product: CASSEARGSSYEQYF.

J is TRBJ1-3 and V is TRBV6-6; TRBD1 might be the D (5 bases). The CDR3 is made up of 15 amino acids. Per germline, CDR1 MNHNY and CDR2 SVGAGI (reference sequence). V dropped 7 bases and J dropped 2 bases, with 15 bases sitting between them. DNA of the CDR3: TGTGCCAGCAACCCGTCACAGGCGACTGGAAACACCATATATTTT. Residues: CASNPSQATGNTIYF.

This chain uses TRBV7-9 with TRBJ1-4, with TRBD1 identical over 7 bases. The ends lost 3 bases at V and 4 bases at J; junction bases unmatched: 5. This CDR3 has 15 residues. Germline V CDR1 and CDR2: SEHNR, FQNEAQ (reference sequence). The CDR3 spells CASSFTGTDNEKLFF. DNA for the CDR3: TGTGCCAGCAGCTTTACCGGGACAGATAATGAAAAACTGTTTTTT.

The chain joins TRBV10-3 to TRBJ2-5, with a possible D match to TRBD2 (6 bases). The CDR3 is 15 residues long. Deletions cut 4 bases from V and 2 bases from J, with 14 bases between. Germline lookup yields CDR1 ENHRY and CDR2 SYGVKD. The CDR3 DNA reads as TGTGCCATCAGTGGGAGCGGGTTAGAACAAGAGACCCAGTACTTC. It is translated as CAISGSGLEQETQYF.

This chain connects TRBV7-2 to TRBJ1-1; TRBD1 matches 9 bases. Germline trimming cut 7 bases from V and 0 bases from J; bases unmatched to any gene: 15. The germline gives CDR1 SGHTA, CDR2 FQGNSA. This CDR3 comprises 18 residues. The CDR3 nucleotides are TGTGCCAGCACCCATAGCCGGGACAGGGCCCTCATGAACACTGAAGCTTTCTTT. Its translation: CASTHSRDRALMNTEAFF.

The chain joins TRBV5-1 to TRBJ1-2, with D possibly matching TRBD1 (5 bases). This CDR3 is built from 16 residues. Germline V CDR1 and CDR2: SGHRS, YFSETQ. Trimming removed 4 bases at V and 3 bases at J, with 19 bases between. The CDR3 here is CASSQLGVPGDYGYTF. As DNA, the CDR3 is TGCGCCAGCAGCCAGCTAGGGGTGCCGGGGGACTATGGCTACACCTTC. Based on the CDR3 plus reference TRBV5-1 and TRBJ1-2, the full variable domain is KAGVTQTPRYLIKTRGQQVTLSCSPISGHRSVSWYQQTPGQGLQFLFEYFSETQRNKGNFPGRFSGRQFSNSRSEMNVSTLELGDSALYLCASSQLGVPGDYGYTFGSGTRLTVV.

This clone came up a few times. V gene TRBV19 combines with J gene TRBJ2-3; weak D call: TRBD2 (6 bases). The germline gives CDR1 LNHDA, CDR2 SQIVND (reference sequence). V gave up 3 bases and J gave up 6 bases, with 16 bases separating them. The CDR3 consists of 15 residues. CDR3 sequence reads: CASSITGGSGDTQYF. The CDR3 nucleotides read TGTGCCAGTAGTATTACCGGGGGTTCGGGGGATACGCAGTATTTT.

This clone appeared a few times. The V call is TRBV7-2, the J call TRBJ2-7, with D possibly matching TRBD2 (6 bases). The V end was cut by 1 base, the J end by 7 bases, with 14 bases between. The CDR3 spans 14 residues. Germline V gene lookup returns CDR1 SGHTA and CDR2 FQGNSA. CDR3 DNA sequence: TGTGCCAGCAGCTTAGGTATGGGAGGTGGGGAGCAGTACTTC. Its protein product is CASSLGMGGGEQYF. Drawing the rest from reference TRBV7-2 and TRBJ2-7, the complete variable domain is GAGVSQSPSNKVTEKGKDVELRCDPISGHTALYWYRQSLGQGLEFLIYFQGNSAPDKSGLPSDRFSAERTGGSVSTLTIQRTQQEDSAVYLCASSLGMGGGEQYFGPGTRLTVT.

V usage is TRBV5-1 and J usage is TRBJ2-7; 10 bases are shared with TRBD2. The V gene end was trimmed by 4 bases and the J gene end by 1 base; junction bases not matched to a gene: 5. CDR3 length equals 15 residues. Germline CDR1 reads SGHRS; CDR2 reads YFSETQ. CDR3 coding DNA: TGCGCCAGCAGCGCCGGGACTAGCGTGTCCTACGAGCAGTACTTC. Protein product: CASSAGTSVSYEQYF.

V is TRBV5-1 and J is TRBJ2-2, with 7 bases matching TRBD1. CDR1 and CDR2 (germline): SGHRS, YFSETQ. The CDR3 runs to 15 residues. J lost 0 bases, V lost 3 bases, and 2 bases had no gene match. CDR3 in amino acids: CASSYDRANTGELFF. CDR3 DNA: TGCGCCAGCAGCTACGACAGGGCGAACACCGGGGAGCTGTTTTTT. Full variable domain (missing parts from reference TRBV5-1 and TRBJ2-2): KAGVTQTPRYLIKTRGQQVTLSCSPISGHRSVSWYQQTPGQGLQFLFEYFSETQRNKGNFPGRFSGRQFSNSRSEMNVSTLELGDSALYLCASSYDRANTGELFFGEGSRLTVL.